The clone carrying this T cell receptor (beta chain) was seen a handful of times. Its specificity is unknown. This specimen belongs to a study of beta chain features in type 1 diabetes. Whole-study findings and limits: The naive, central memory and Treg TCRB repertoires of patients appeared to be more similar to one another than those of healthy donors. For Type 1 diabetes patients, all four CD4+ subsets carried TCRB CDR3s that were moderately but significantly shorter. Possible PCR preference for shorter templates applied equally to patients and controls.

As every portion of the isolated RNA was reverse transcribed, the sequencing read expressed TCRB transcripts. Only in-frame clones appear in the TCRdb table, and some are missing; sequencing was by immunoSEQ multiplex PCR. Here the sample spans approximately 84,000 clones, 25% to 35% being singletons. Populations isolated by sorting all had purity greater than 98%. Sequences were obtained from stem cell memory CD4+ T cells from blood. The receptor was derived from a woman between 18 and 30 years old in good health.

The CDR3 reads CASSLDVRNEQFF. CDR3 DNA: TGTGCCAGCAGCTTAGATGTCCGTAATGAGCAGTTCTTC. This sequence joins TRBV7-2 and TRBJ2-1, with D uncertain. Germline assignment: CDR1 SGHTA and CDR2 FQGNSA. The CDR3 is made up of 13 amino acids. V lost 1 base and J lost 7, with 8 bases in between.